The present TCR beta chain was sequenced within a study of blood T cells in healthy people across ages. A second about 7 to 11 cycle PCR used barcoded and J-beta primers. Each cDNA molecule was tagged by a template-switch adaptor with 12 random nucleotides. TCRdb reanalysed the 5' RACE reads using MiXCR and keeps one entry per CDR3 protein. The table shows 1.5 million to 2 million distinct CDR3 sequences, with roughly 30% occurring only once. In germline, CDR1 is SGHRS, CDR2 YFSETQ. Trimming pared 0 bases from V and 4 bases from J, leaving 15 bases between. The length of the CDR3 is 16 residues. This sequence joins TRBV5-1 and TRBJ2-3; D perhaps matches TRBD2 (7 bases). The TCR originated in a young woman in good health. Sequencing used blood. This CDR3 is CASSLESRGGPDTQYF. CDR3 DNA: TGCGCCAGCAGCTTGGAATCAAGGGGGGGGCCAGATACGCAGTATTTT.